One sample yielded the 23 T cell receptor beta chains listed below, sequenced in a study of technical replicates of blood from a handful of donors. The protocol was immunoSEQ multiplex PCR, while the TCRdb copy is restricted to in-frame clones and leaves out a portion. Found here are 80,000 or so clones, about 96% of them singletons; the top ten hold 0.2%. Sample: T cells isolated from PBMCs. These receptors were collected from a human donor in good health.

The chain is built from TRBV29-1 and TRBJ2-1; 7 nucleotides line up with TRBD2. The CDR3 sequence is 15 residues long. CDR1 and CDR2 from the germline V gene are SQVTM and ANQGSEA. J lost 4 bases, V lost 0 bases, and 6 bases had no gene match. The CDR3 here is CSVEDAGGYYNEQFF. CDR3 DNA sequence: TGCAGCGTTGAAGATGCCGGGGGGTATTACAATGAGCAGTTCTTC.

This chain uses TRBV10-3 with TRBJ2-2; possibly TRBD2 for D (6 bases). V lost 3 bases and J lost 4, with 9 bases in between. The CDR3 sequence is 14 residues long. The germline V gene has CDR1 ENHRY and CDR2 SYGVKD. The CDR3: CAISDFGGTGELFF. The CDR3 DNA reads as TGTGCCATCAGTGATTTCGGGGGCACCGGGGAGCTGTTTTTT.

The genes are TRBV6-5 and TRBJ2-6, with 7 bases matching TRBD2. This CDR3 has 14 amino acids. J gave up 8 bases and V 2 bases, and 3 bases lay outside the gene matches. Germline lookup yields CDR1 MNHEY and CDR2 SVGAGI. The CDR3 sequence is CASSYQRGPNVLTF. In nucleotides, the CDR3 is TGTGCCAGCAGTTACCAGCGGGGACCCAACGTCCTGACTTTC.

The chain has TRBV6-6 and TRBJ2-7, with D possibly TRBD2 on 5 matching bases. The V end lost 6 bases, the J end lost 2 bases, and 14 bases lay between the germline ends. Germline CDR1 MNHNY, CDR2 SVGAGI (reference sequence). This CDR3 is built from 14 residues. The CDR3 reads CASSASPGTYEQYF. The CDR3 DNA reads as TGTGCCAGCAGCGCGTCGCCGGGGACCTACGAGCAGTACTTC.

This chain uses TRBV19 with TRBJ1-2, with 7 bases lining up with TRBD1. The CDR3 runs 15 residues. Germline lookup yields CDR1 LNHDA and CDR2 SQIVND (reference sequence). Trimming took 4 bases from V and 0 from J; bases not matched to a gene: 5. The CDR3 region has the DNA TGTGCCAGTAGTACGACAGGGAAGACTAACTATGGCTACACCTTC. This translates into CASSTTGKTNYGYTF.

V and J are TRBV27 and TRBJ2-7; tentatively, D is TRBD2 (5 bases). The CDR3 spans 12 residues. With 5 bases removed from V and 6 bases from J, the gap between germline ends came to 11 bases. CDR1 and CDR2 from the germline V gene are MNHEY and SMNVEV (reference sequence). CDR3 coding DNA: TGTGCCAGCAGTCCGGGGTCGTTCGAGCAGTACTTC. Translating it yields CASSPGSFEQYF.

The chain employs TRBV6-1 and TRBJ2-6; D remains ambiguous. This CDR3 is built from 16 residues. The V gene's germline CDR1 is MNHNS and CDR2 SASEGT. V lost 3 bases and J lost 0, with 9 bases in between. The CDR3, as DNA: TGTGCCAGCAGTGAGACACACCACTCTGGGGCCAACGTCCTGACTTTC. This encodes CASSETHHSGANVLTF.

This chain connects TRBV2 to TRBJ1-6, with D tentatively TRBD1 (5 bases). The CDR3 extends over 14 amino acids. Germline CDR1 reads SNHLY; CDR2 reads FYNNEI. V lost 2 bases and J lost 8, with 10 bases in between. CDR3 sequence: CASSESTGDSPLHF. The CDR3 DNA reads TGTGCCAGCAGTGAAAGTACAGGCGATTCACCCCTCCACTTT.

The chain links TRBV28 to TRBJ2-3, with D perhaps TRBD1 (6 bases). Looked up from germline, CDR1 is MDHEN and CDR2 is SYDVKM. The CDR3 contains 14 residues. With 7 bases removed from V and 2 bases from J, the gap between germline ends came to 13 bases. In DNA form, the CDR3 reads TGTGCCAGCACTCCTGGGGGCTCCACAGATACGCAGTATTTT. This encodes CASTPGGSTDTQYF.

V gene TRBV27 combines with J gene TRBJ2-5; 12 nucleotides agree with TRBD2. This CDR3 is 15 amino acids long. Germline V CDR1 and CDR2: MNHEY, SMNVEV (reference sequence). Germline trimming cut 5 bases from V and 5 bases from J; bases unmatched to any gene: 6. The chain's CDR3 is CASSNRLAGAETQYF. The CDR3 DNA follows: TGTGCCAGCAGTAATCGACTAGCGGGAGCTGAGACCCAGTACTTC.

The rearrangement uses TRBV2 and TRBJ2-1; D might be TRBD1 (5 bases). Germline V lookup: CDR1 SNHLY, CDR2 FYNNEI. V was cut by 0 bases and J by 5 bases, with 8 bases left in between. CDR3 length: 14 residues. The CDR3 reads CASSEASRDNEQFF. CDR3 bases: TGTGCCAGCAGTGAAGCTTCCAGGGACAATGAGCAGTTCTTC.

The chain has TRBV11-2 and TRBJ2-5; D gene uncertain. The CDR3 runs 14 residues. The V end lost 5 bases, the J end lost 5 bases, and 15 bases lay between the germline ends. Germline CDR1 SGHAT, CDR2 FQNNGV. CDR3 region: CASSLFAAAETQYF. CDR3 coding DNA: TGTGCCAGCAGCCTTTTTGCCGCGGCGGAGACCCAGTACTTC.

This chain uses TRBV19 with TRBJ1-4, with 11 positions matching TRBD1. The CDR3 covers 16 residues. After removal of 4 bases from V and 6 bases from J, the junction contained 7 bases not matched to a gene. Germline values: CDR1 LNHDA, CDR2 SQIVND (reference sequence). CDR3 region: CASSTRTGGVDEKLFF. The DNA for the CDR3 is TGTGCCAGTAGTACCCGGACAGGGGGCGTCGATGAAAAACTGTTTTTT. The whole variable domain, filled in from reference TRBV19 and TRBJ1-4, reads DGGITQSPKYLFRKEGQNVTLSCEQNLNHDAMYWYRQDPGQGLRLIYYSQIVNDFQKGDIAEGYSVSREKKESFPLTVTSAQKNPTAFYLCASSTRTGGVDEKLFFGSGTQLSVL.

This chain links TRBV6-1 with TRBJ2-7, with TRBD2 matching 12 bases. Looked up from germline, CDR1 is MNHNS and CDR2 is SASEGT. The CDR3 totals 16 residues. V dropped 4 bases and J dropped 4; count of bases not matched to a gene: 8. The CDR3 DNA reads TGTGCCAGCAGTGCCGGGACTAGCGGGTTATTTTACGAGCAGTACTTC. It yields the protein CASSAGTSGLFYEQYF.

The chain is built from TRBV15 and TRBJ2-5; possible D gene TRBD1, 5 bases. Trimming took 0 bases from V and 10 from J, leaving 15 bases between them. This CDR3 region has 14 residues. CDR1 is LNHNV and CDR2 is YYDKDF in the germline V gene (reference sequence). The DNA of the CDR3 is TGTGCCACCAGCAGAGAGAGTTTTATGGGGCACCAGTACTTC. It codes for CATSRESFMGHQYF.

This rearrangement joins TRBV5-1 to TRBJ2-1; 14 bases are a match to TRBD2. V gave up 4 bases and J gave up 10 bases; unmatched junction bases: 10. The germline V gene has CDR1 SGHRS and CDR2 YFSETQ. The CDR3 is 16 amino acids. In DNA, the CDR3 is TGCGCCAGCAGCGTAACCGGGACTAGCGGGAGCCCCGAGCAGTTCTTC. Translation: CASSVTGTSGSPEQFF.

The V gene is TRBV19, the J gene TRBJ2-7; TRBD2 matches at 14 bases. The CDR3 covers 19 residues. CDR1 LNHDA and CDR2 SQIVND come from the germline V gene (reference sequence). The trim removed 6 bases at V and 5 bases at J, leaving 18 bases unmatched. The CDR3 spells CASRTTYLTGLAGVDEQYF. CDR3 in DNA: TGTGCCAGTAGGACCACGTACCTTACGGGACTAGCGGGAGTTGACGAGCAGTACTTC.

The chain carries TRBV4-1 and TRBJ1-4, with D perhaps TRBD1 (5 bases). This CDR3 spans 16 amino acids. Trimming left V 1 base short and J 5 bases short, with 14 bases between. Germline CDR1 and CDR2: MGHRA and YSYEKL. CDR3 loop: CASSQGPTEINEKLFF. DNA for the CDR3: TGCGCCAGCAGCCAAGGCCCGACAGAGATAAATGAAAAACTGTTTTTT.

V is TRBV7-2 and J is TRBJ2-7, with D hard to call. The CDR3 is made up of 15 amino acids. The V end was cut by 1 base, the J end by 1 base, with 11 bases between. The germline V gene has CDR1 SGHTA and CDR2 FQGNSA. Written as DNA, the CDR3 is TGTGCCAGCAGCTTAGAACGACTCGCATCCTACGAGCAGTACTTC. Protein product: CASSLERLASYEQYF.

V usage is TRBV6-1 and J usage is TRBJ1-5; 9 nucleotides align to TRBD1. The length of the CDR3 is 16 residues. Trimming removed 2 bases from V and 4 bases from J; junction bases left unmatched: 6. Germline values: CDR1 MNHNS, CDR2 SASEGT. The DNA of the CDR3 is TGTGCCAGCAGTGAAACAGCCGGGACAGGGAATCAGCCCCAGCATTTT. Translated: CASSETAGTGNQPQHF.

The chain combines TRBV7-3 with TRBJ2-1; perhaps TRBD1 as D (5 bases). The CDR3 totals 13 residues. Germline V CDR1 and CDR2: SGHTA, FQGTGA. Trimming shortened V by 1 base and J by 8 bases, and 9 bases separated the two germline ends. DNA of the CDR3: TGTGCCAGCAGCTTAAGCCAGGGATATGAGCAGTTCTTC. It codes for CASSLSQGYEQFF.

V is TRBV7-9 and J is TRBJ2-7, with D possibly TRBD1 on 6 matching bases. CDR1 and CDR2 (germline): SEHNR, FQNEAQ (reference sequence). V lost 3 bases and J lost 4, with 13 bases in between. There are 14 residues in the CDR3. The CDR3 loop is CASSFRTATYEQYF. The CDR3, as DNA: TGTGCCAGCAGCTTCCGGACAGCGACGTACGAGCAGTACTTC.

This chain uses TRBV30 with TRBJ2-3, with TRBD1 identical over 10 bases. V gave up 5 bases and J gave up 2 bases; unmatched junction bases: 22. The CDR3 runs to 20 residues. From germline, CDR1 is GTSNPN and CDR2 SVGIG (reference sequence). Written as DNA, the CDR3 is TGTGCCTGGCTAGAGGGGACAGGGGTCCCACCCTTTATCACCACAGATACGCAGTATTTT. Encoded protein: CAWLEGTGVPPFITTDTQYF.